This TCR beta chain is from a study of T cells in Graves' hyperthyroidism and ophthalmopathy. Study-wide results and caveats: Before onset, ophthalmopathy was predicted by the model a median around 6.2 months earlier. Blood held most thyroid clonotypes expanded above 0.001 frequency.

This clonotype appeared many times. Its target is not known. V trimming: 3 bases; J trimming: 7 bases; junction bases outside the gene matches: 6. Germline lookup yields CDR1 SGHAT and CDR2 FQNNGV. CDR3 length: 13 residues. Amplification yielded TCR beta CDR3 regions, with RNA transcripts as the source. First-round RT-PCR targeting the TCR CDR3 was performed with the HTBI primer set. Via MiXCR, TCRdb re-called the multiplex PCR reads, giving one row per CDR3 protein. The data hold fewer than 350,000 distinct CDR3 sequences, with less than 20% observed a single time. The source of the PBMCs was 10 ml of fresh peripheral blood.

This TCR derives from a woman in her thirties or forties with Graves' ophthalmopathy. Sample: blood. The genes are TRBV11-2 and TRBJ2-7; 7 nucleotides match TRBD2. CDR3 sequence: CASSLGLSSEQYF. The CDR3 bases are TGTGCCAGCAGCTTGGGACTATCGTCTGAGCAGTACTTC.